One T cell receptor (beta chain) is described in this entry. This receptor's antigen is unknown. Base quality data are lacking; no much larger clone is found one base away. The library was prepared using the immunoSEQ multiplex PCR assay. For the multiplex PCR, a mixture combining 60 forward primers for TCR Vbeta segments and 13 reverse primers for TCR Jbeta segments was used. The CDR3 region of rearranged TCR beta genes was amplified from genomic DNA with a multiplex PCR assay. The Illumina HiSeq System was used to sequence the amplified TCR beta libraries as 87-base-pair reads. On the authors' methods: A later analysis counted about 80 million unique TCR beta chains across the 550 to 700 repertoires, and 9.5 million to 11 million of these chains were shared by at least two donors. Raw reads were error-corrected and collapsed into unique sequences by a nearest-neighbor algorithm in which closely related sequences were merged to remove PCR and sequencing errors. To assign V, D and J gene segments, CDR3 sequences were aligned to IMGT reference sequences. For a sequence to be retained, at least a six-nucleotide match to both a V gene segment and a J gene segment was required. A rearrangement was called productive if the CDR3 had no stop codons and remained in frame with V and J, and every other rearrangement was called non-productive. CDR3 was defined by IMGT convention, running from the second conserved V-encoded cysteine to the conserved J-encoded phenylalanine. The earlier analysis of roughly 590 of the donors excluded sequences that lacked an unambiguous match to a single V gene segment. In an earlier analysis of approximately 590 of the donors, a V segment was called functional when productive rearrangements were above 56.7%, and segregating when the standard deviation between donors exceeded 5%. To diagnose cytomegalovirus status from the catalog of TCR beta chain sequences, a statistical classification framework was built. In a later analysis, TCR nucleotide sequences were compared against IMGT/GENE-DB human TR gene sequences so that V and J genes could be assigned. The TCRdist pipeline was used in a later analysis to assign CDR3 sequences and most-parsimonious VDJ recombination scenarios. In a later analysis, every TCR beta chain was defined by the combination of its CDR3 amino acid sequence and its V-gene family, and reads without a unique V-gene family were dropped. To address suspected cross-contamination and a sequencing artifact, a later analysis removed over 500 highly shared, low-generation-probability nucleotide sequences. In a later analysis, a clonal expansion index for each public chain was calculated from normalized within-repertoire ranks of inferred template counts. In a later analysis, generation probabilities were computed with a VDJ recombination model fitted to out-of-frame rearrangements, and the resulting probabilities were checked against IGoR. Hypergeometric tests were used in a later analysis to score TCR-TCR, TCR-HLA and TCR-CMV co-occurrence, with a repertoire-size bias correction applied to the TCR pairs. To estimate false discovery rates, a later analysis permuted the HLA or CMV assignments 20 times. In a later analysis, co-occurring TCRs were grouped using DBSCAN, with TCRdist sequence similarity added in when clustering inside HLA-allele-positive subsets. Repertoires with fewer than 30,000 or more than 120,000 public chains, plus five repertoires with anomalous nucleotide sharing, were excluded from co-occurrence clustering. Sourced from immuneACCESS, this table was stored by TCRdb with only in-frame sequences that have V and J called. A share of the clones is absent; for the studies checked, an unresolved V gene accounts for under half, and the remainder has no known explanation. The D gene and trimming were derived from the DNA, and the V and J assignments and clone size from that table. Present in this sample are 100,000 to 150,000 clones, roughly four fifths of which were seen just once. The leading ten clones occupy about 10% of the sample.

The cohort was made up of under 800 healthy bone marrow donors. All cohort members were sampled while nominally healthy, although unrecorded immune exposures were likely present. The donor tested CMV seropositive, placing the donor among the 250 to 300 seropositive members of the cohort. A peripheral blood sample was collected from each donor, and TCR beta sequencing was performed on peripheral blood mononuclear cells. The Qiagen DNeasy Blood Extraction Kit was used to extract genomic DNA from the blood cell samples. The source of the sample is a study of cytomegalovirus exposure and HLA in healthy donors (dated by TCRdb to between 2016 and 2019). Regarding the research as a whole: An earlier analysis of approximately 550 of the donors reported 250 to 350 Gb of sequence data and roughly 100 million unique TCR beta sequences from some 180 million T cells. Both class I and class II loci were covered by HLA typing, at four-digit resolution. A separate validation cohort of over a hundred different subjects was used in addition to the 666-subject first cohort. An early release covering roughly 640 HLA-typed donors comprised approximately 300 gigabases of sequencing data and roughly 86 million unique TCR sequences. Several DR-DQ haplotypes were treated as single units for association and clustering because of strong linkage in the cohort. To predict cytomegalovirus infection status, the study combined high-throughput TCR immunosequencing, statistical association of individual TCRs with disease status, and machine learning. Genome-wide SNP genotypes for about 65% of the roughly 670 donors were used in a later genetic analysis, which treated that subset as a discovery cohort. To decide whether each TCR beta V gene segment behaved as functional or pseudogenic, an earlier analysis of approximately 620 of the donors relied on high-throughput TCR beta sequencing. The study aimed to test whether cataloging public T cell receptors could reveal signatures of past pathogen exposure. The study profiled the T cell repertoires of around 700 subjects by immunosequencing and related them to cytomegalovirus serostatus. Among the roughly 410 genotyped donors, approximately 77% belonged to the genetic ancestry cluster associated with self-reported Caucasian donors. Among 300 to 500 genotyped donors of the cohort, an average of around 250,000 unique TCR beta nucleotide sequences was sequenced per donor, of which about 19% were non-productive. A later analysis re-examined previously published TCR beta repertoires from just over 650 donors and added high-resolution HLA genotyping to investigate patterns of TCR occurrence. All discovery cohort repertoires had been generated using a single sequencing platform. Alongside the repertoire data, information on donor age, sex, ethnicity and CMV serostatus was compiled. The number of donors typed differed by locus, with roughly 629-640 for A, B, C, DRB1 and DQB1, 522 for DQA1, some 570 for DPA1, and around 450 for DPB1. Rather than drawing on any new phenotypic data, the later analysis identified candidate immune exposures from TCR beta sequences and the way those sequences occurred across donors.

CDR1 GTSNPN and CDR2 SVGIG were looked up in the germline V gene (reference sequence). From cysteine to phenylalanine, the CDR3 is 13 amino acids long. The CDR3 DNA has 39 bases and is translated from base 1. The germline ends are 11 bases apart after V is trimmed by 4 bases and J by 4 bases. On the study overall, not on this receptor specifically: The study listed 164 TCR beta chains as associated with cytomegalovirus. Correlated functional status among segregating V segments might reflect linkage disequilibrium, but an unknown experimental factor could not be ruled out. In both the original and validation cohorts, the classifier was reported to diagnose cytomegalovirus status with high specificity and sensitivity. A cluster of highly shared sequence variants was judged likely to represent a technical artifact of the sequencing pipeline. Most TCR sequences were seen in very few donors, while some public TCRs were found in many individuals. Most CMV-associated TCR beta chains appeared to be HLA-restricted in a later analysis, and the HLA associations seemed to be driven largely by CMV exposure. Compared with the approximately 600-donor mean, donors in an Asian-associated ancestry cluster had fewer N-insertions in productive TCRs, according to a later genetic analysis. Immune exposure information for the cohort was limited to CMV serostatus. A further reported finding was that TCR beta sequences accurately predicted the HLA-A and HLA-B alleles for most subjects in the first cohort. Some IMGT-functional V segments, including TRBV6-2 and TRBV6-3, could not be told apart with the 87-base-pair reads, so those segments were excluded. In a later analysis, about 16,000 TCR beta sequences were associated with specific HLA alleles at a false discovery rate of 0.05. Some 16 rarely observed V segments, including chromosome 9 orphons, were excluded from the earlier analysis of about 610 of the donors because counts were too low. In a later analysis, HLA-associated TCR beta chains showed more clonal expansion and lower generation probabilities than non-associated chains that were equally common. A few of the identified cytomegalovirus-associated TCR beta chains were confirmed in vitro to be specific for cytomegalovirus antigens. Because some donors lacked HLA typing at each locus, the association tests relied only on the typed subset. The cohort was sequenced for TCR beta chains only, and without alpha or paired-chain data the features that could be detected were limited. Several of the top co-occurrence clusters appeared to be linked to parvovirus B19, influenza, CMV and Epstein-Barr virus, according to a later analysis. In an earlier analysis of several hundred of the donors, most TCR beta V segments were observed in productive rearrangements about 87% or about 30% of the time, broadly matching IMGT annotations. According to a later analysis, TCR association rates differed among HLA loci, with DRB1 alleles showing the most associated TCRs and HLA-C alleles showing the fewest. V-gene and J-gene trimming of TCR beta chains was associated with a missense DCLRE1C variant in a later genetic analysis, and the association was replicated in an independent cohort. The presence/absence analyses assumed that sequencing depth was roughly uniform across donors, and that assumption may not be true. Assigning TCR associations to individual alleles was difficult when HLA alleles, especially DR and DQ, strongly co-occurred. The authors suggested that the approach could potentially be generalized to other disease states and immunological phenotypes.

The sequenced material came from PBMCs. The sequence joins TRBV30 to TRBJ1-5; the D gene is perhaps TRBD1, from 5 matching bases. This TCR was recovered from a male donor in good health and CMV-seropositive. The DNA is as follows: TGTGCCTGGAACTCCGGGGGTAATCAGCCCCAGCATTTT. The resulting protein is CAWNSGGNQPQHF. The entire variable domain, with the stretches around the CDR3 drawn from the reference TRBV30 and TRBJ1-5 proteins, is SQTIHQWPATLVQPVGSPLSLECTVEGTSNPNLYWYRQAAGRGLQLLFYSVGIGQISSEVPQNLSASRPQDRQFILSSKKLLLSDSGFYLCAWNSGGNQPQHFGDGTRLSIL.